This paragraph covers one T cell receptor (beta chain) sequence. Its target is not known. This CDR3 has 14 amino acids. V shed 0 bases and J shed 4 bases, with 10 bases lying between them. Germline lookup yields CDR1 SGHDT and CDR2 YYEEEE. Samples were taken at baseline and on day 1 of cycles 4 and 7. The table came from immunoSEQ multiplex PCR; TCRdb's copy has only in-frame clones and leaves some out. The data show more than 75,000 clones, 86% seen once. The data derive from a study of OX40 agonist ivuxolimab in advanced cancers. Overall study findings and caveats: Normalized T-cell clonal expansion was also low in some nonresponders. Mean expanded clone counts were higher in CD8+ than CD4+ T cells.

The sample consisted of CD4+ or CD8+ T cells sorted from blood, taken in a trial of the OX40 agonist ivuxolimab. The TCR comes from an adult with an advanced solid tumor such as melanoma, head and neck, liver or kidney cancer. This chain connects TRBV5-6 to TRBJ1-2; D is perhaps TRBD1 (5 bases). Here the CDR3 reads CASSLDQGPYGYTF. DNA of the CDR3: TGTGCCAGCAGCTTGGATCAGGGTCCCTATGGCTACACCTTC.